This T cell receptor beta chain was recorded in a study of PD-1 blockade in classical Hodgkin lymphoma. The repertoire was sequenced with immunoSEQ multiplex PCR; TCRdb's copy has only in-frame clones and lacks some. The table lists 20,000 to 25,000 clones, around 68% of them singletons. Germline V gene data show CDR1 as LGHNA and CDR2 as YNFKEQ. The J segment lost 6 bases and the V segment lost 2 bases, leaving 11 bases of the junction unmatched. This CDR3 is 16 amino acids long. Time point reported: cycle 4 day 1 (C4D1), after more than 5 weeks of nivolumab. Every patient was affected by relapse after autologous stem cell transplantation, while exposure to brentuximab vedotin was not uniform. Starting with thawed PBMCs, CD4+ T cells were purified by magnetic negative selection. Each best response was a complete response, a partial response or progressive disease. General study findings and limits: Lower baseline TCR diversity marked trial partial responders and progressors. By C4D1, diversity of CD4+ TCRs had risen significantly, whereas that of CD8+ TCRs had not.

Turning to this clone: Its antigen is as yet unknown.

J is TRBJ2-3 and V is TRBV4-2; 7 nucleotides align to TRBD1. This specimen was CD4+ T cells from blood, taken before the fourth cycle of nivolumab. The receptor's source is a human donor with classical Hodgkin lymphoma. CDR3 in DNA: TGTGCCAGCAGCCAACCCGACGGAGACAGGGTGGATACGCAGTATTTT. Translated: CASSQPDGDRVDTQYF.